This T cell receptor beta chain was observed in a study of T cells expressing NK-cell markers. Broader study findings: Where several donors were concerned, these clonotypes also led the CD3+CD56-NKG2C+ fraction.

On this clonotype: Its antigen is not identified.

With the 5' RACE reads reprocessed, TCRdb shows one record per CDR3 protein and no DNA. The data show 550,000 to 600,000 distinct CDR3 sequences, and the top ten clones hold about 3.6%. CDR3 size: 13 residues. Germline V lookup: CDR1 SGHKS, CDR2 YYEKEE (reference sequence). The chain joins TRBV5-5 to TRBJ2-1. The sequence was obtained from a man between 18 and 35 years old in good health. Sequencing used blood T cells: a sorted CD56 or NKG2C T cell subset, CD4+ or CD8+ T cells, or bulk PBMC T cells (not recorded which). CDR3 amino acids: CASSLAEVANQFF. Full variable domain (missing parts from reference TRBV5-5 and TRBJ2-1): DAGVTQSPTHLIKTRGQQVTLRCSPISGHKSVSWYQQVLGQGPQFIFQYYEKEERGRGNFPDRFSARQFPNYSSELNVNALLLGDSALYLCASSLAEVANQFFGPGTRLTVL.